Each of the 17 T cell receptor beta chains below was sequenced from the same sample in a study of blood T cell repertoires in COVID-19. Data came from immunoSEQ multiplex PCR; TCRdb stores just in-frame clones and leaves some out. The data show around 10,000 clones, around 90% seen once. Sequenced input: peripheral blood. Receptors were obtained from a human donor in a cohort sampled during active COVID-19.

CDR3 DNA: TGTGCCAGCAGTTTTACAGGGTCTGGAAACACCATATATTTT. It codes for CASSFTGSGNTIYF. J is TRBJ1-3 and V is TRBV6-5; a possible D gene is TRBD1 (6 bases). The germline V gene encodes CDR1 MNHEY and CDR2 SVGAGI. There are 14 residues in the CDR3. The V gene lost 4 bases and the J gene lost 1 base, with 8 bases spanning the gap.

The V gene is TRBV2, the J gene TRBJ2-5; D possibly corresponds to TRBD2 (6 bases). CDR1 and CDR2 from the germline V gene are SNHLY and FYNNEI. CDR3 size: 15 residues. V lost 6 bases and J lost 5, with 19 bases in between. The CDR3 spells CASSGGVRGGETQYF. CDR3 DNA: TGTGCCAGCAGCGGGGGAGTCCGGGGCGGGGAGACCCAGTACTTC.

The gene calls are TRBV7-9 and TRBJ2-7, with TRBD2 identical over 9 bases. The germline V gene encodes CDR1 SEHNR and CDR2 FQNEAQ (reference sequence). CDR3 length: 14 residues. Unmatched junction bases numbered 7, after V lost 7 bases and J lost 3 bases. CDR3 nucleotides: TGTGCCAGCACCAACCAAGCGGGGGGCTACGAGCAGTACTTC. It translates to CASTNQAGGYEQYF.

The chain links TRBV15 to TRBJ1-6, with D tentatively TRBD1 (5 bases). Germline V gene sequence: CDR1 LNHNV, CDR2 YYDKDF (reference sequence). This CDR3 has 18 amino acids. Trimming took 5 bases from V and 2 from J, leaving 19 bases between them. Here the CDR3 reads CATSVPLSGRTYNSPLHF. The CDR3 nucleotides are TGTGCCACCAGCGTGCCCCTCTCAGGGAGGACCTATAATTCACCCCTCCACTTT.

J is TRBJ2-7 and V is TRBV30, with a possible D match to TRBD2 (7 bases). There are 13 residues in the CDR3. The germline V gene encodes CDR1 GTSNPN and CDR2 SVGIG (reference sequence). Trimming took off 3 bases at V and 5 bases at J, with 14 bases between the two ends. DNA for the CDR3: TGTGCCTGGAGAGCGGGACATATTAACGAGCAGTACTTC. Protein sequence: CAWRAGHINEQYF.

This chain links TRBV4-1 with TRBJ2-7, with D possibly TRBD1 on 6 matching bases. CDR1 and CDR2 (germline): MGHRA, YSYEKL. The CDR3 covers 15 residues. V lost 0 bases to trimming and J lost 3 bases, with 12 bases between them. The CDR3 reads CASSQEPQGLYEQYF. The CDR3 DNA sequence: TGCGCCAGCAGCCAAGAACCCCAGGGGCTCTACGAGCAGTACTTC.

The chain uses TRBV29-1 and TRBJ2-3; 7 positions match TRBD2. The germline gives CDR1 SQVTM, CDR2 ANQGSEA. The CDR3 length is 15 residues. The trim removed 4 bases at V and 0 bases at J, leaving 7 bases unmatched. CDR3 sequence reads: CSVALNGGSTDTQYF. CDR3 bases: TGCAGCGTTGCCTTGAACGGGGGGAGCACAGATACGCAGTATTTT.

The V call is TRBV9, the J call TRBJ2-5, with 9 bases that match TRBD2. The CDR3 totals 17 residues. The germline gives CDR1 SGDLS, CDR2 YYNGEE. Trimming took 0 bases from V and 1 from J; bases not matched to a gene: 7. The CDR3 DNA is TGTGCCAGCAGCGTAGGATCAAGCGGGGGGCTCCAAGAGACCCAGTACTTC. This sequence encodes CASSVGSSGGLQETQYF.

CDR3 sequence reads: CASSESREATNTEAFF. The CDR3 DNA reads TGCGCCAGCAGTGAGTCGAGAGAGGCCACGAACACTGAAGCTTTCTTT. V usage is TRBV10-1 and J usage is TRBJ1-1; D unclear. The germline CDR1 and CDR2 sequences are WNHNN and SYGVQD (reference sequence). V was clipped by 0 bases and J by 1 base, with 12 bases between them. The CDR3 loop spans 16 amino acids.

This clone was seen a single time. The rearrangement uses TRBV7-6 and TRBJ2-7; TRBD1 might be the D (6 bases). The CDR3 runs 14 residues. V lost 5 bases to trimming and J lost 2 bases, with 13 bases between them. In germline, CDR1 is SGHVS, CDR2 FNYEAQ. CDR3 loop: CASSILQGTYEQYF. The CDR3 DNA reads TGTGCCAGCAGCATACTACAGGGCACCTACGAGCAGTACTTC.

The CDR3 DNA is TGTGCCAGCAGCCTAGACCCGGAGGGCTATGGCTACACCTTC. It encodes CASSLDPEGYGYTF. V and J are TRBV7-9 and TRBJ1-2; D not certain. The CDR3 consists of 14 residues. In germline, CDR1 is SEHNR, CDR2 FQNEAQ (reference sequence). V lost 5 bases and J lost 4, with 14 bases in between. The whole variable domain, filled in from reference TRBV7-9 and TRBJ1-2, reads DTGVSQNPRHKITKRGQNVTFRCDPISEHNRLYWYRQTLGQGPEFLTYFQNEAQLEKSRLLSDRFSAERPKGSFSTLEIQRTEQGDSAMYLCASSLDPEGYGYTFGSGTRLTVV.

J is TRBJ2-3 and V is TRBV6-5; possible D gene TRBD2, 6 bases. In germline, CDR1 is MNHEY, CDR2 SVGAGI. The germline V and J ends were trimmed by 10 bases and 1 base, with 9 bases remaining between them. This CDR3 spans 12 amino acids. Here the CDR3 reads CATREGTDTQYF. The CDR3 DNA follows: TGTGCCACCAGGGAGGGCACAGATACGCAGTATTTT.

CDR3 coding DNA: TGTGCCACCAGCAGAGATTTCACCTCGGAGCTCTACGAGCAGTACTTC. Translated: CATSRDFTSELYEQYF. The chain employs TRBV15 and TRBJ2-7; D gene unclear. The V gene's germline CDR1 is LNHNV and CDR2 YYDKDF (reference sequence). V lost 0 bases, J lost 3 bases, and 15 bases lay in between. The CDR3 runs to 16 residues.

The rearrangement links TRBV20-1 to TRBJ2-6; D tentatively reads TRBD1 or TRBD2 (6 bases each). Germline V gene data show CDR1 as DFQATT and CDR2 as SNEGSKA (reference sequence). The CDR3 has 15 residues. Trimming pared 3 bases from V and 0 bases from J, leaving 9 bases between. The CDR3 sequence is CSASGGHSGANVLTF. The CDR3 nucleotides read TGCAGTGCTAGTGGGGGGCACTCTGGGGCCAACGTCCTGACTTTC.

The chain uses TRBV27 and TRBJ2-5; D perhaps matches TRBD2 (6 bases). V was cut by 7 bases and J by 7 bases, with 10 bases left in between. Looked up from germline, CDR1 is MNHEY and CDR2 is SMNVEV (reference sequence). The CDR3 loop spans 11 amino acids. In nucleotides, the CDR3 is TGTGCCAGCACCGACGGGAGGACCCAGTACTTC. Its protein product is CASTDGRTQYF.

This chain uses TRBV4-3 with TRBJ1-4, with a tentative D call TRBD1 (5 bases). CDR3 length equals 17 residues. Deletions cut 0 bases from V and 0 bases from J, with 11 bases between. From germline, CDR1 is LGHNA and CDR2 YSLEER. The CDR3 bases are TGCGCCAGCAGCCAAGAGTGGGGGAGGGCAACTAATGAAAAACTGTTTTTT. Translated, it gives CASSQEWGRATNEKLFF.

V gene TRBV19 combines with J gene TRBJ2-7, with D possibly matching TRBD1 (5 bases). From germline, CDR1 is LNHDA and CDR2 SQIVND (reference sequence). The V end lost 5 bases, the J end lost 3 bases, and 11 bases lay between the germline ends. CDR3 length equals 13 residues. DNA of the CDR3: TGTGCCAGTAGTTCAACAGGAGACTACGAGCAGTACTTC. Amino acids: CASSSTGDYEQYF.